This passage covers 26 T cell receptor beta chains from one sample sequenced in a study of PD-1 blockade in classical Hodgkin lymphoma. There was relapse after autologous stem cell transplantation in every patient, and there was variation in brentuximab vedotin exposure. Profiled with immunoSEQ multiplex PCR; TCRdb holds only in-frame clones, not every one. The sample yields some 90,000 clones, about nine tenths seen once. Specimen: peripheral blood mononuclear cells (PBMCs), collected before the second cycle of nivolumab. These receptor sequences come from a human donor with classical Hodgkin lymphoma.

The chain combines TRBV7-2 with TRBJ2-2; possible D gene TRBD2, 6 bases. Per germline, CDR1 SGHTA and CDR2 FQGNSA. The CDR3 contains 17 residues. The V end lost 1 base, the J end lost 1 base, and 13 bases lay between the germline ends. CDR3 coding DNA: TGTGCCAGCAGCTTAGGATGGCGGCGGGGGAACACCGGGGAGCTGTTTTTT. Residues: CASSLGWRRGNTGELFF.

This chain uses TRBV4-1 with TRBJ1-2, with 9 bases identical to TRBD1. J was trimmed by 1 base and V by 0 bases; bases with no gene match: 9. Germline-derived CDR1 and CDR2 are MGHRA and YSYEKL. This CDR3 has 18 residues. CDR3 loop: CASSQEGTGTGNNYGYTF. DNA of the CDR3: TGCGCCAGCAGCCAAGAAGGGACCGGGACAGGGAATAACTATGGCTACACCTTC.

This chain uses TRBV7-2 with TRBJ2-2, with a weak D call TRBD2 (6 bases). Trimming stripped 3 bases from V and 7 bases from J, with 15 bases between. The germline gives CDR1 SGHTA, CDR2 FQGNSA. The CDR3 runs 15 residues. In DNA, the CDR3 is TGTGCCAGCAGCTTTCTCGGGGGTGGGGACGGGGAGCTGTTTTTT. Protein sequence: CASSFLGGGDGELFF.

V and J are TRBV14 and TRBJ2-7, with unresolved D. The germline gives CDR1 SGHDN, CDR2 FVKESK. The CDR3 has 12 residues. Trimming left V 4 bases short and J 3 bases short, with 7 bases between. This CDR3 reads CASSRRYYEQYF. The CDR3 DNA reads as TGTGCCAGCAGCCGCAGGTACTACGAGCAGTACTTC.

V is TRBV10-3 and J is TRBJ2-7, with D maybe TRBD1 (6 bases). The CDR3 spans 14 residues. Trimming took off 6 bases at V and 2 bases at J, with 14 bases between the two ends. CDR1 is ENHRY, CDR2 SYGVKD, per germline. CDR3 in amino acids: CAIRTDRMTYEQYF. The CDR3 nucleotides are TGTGCCATCAGAACAGACAGGATGACCTACGAGCAGTACTTC.

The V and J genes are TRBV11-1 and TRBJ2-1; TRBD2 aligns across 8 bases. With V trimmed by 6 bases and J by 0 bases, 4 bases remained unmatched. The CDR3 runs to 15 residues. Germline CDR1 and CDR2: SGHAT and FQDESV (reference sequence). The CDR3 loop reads CASRSGTSSYNEQFF. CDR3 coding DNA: TGTGCCAGCAGAAGCGGGACTAGCTCCTACAATGAGCAGTTCTTC.

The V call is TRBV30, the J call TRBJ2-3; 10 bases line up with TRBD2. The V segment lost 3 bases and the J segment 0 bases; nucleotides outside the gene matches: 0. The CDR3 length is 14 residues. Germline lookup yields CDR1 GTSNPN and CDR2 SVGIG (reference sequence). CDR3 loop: CAWRTSGSTDTQYF. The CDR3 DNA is TGTGCCTGGAGGACTAGCGGGAGCACAGATACGCAGTATTTT.

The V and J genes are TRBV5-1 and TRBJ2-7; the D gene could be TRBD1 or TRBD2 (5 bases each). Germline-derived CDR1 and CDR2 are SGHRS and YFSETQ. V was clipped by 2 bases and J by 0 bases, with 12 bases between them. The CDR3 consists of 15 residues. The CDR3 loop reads CASSFGKGSSYEQYF. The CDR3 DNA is TGCGCCAGCAGCTTCGGCAAGGGGAGCTCCTACGAGCAGTACTTC. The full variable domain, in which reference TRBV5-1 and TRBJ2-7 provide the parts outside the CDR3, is KAGVTQTPRYLIKTRGQQVTLSCSPISGHRSVSWYQQTPGQGLQFLFEYFSETQRNKGNFPGRFSGRQFSNSRSEMNVSTLELGDSALYLCASSFGKGSSYEQYFGPGTRLTVT.

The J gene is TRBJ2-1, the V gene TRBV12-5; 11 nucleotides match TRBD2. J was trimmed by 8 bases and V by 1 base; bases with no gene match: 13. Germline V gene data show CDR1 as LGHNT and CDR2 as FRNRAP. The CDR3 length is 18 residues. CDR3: CASGLAKTLAGGDDEQFF. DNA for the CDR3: TGTGCTAGTGGTTTGGCAAAAACTCTAGCGGGAGGTGATGATGAGCAGTTCTTC.

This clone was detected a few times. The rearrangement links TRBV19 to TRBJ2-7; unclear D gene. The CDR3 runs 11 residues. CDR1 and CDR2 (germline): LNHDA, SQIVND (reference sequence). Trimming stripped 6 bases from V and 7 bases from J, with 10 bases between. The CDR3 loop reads CASRGFGEQYF. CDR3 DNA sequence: TGTGCCAGTAGGGGTTTTGGGGAGCAGTACTTC.

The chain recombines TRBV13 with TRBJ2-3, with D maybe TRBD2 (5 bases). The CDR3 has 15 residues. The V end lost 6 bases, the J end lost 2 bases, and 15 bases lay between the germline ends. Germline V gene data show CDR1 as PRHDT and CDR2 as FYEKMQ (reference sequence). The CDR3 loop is CASSGGPGVTDTQYF. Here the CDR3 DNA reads TGTGCCAGCAGTGGAGGACCAGGAGTCACAGATACGCAGTATTTT.

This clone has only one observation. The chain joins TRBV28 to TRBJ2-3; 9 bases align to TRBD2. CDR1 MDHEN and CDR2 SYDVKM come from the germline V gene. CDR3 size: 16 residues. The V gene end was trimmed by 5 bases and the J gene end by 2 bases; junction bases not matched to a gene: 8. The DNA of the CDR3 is TGTGCCAGCAGTCCTAGCGGGGCCGGTTCCACAGATACGCAGTATTTT. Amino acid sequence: CASSPSGAGSTDTQYF.

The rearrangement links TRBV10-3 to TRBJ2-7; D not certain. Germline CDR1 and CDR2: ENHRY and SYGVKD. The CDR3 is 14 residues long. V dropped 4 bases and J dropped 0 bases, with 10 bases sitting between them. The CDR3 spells CAISGQLDSYEQYF. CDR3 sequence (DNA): TGTGCCATCAGTGGCCAGTTAGACTCCTACGAGCAGTACTTC.

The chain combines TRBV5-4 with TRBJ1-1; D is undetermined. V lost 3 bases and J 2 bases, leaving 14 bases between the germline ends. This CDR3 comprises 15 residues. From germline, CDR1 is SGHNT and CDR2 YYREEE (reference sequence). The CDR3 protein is CASSSLSGFNTEAFF. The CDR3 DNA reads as TGTGCCAGCAGCTCTCTATCGGGCTTTAACACTGAAGCTTTCTTT.

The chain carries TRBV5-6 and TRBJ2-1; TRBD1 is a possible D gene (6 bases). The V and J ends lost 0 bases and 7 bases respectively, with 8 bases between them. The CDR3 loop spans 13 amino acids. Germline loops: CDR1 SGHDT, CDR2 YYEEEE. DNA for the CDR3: TGTGCCAGCAGCTTGGGAAGGGGGAATGAGCAGTTCTTC. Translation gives CASSLGRGNEQFF.

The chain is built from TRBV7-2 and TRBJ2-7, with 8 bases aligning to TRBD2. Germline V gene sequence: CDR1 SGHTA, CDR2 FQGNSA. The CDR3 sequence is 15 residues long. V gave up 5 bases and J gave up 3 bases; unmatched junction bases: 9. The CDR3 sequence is CASSQTSGPDYEQYF. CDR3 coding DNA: TGTGCCAGCAGCCAAACTAGCGGCCCGGACTACGAGCAGTACTTC.

The CDR3 DNA reads TGTGCCAGCAGTCACAATCGTCGGGGCAGGGAAAAACTGTTTTTT. As protein: CASSHNRRGREKLFF. This chain uses TRBV6-5 with TRBJ1-4, with a tentative D call TRBD1 (5 bases). The V gene lost 5 bases and the J gene lost 8 bases, with 18 bases spanning the gap. The CDR3 has 15 amino acids. Per the germline V gene, CDR1 is MNHEY and CDR2 is SVGAGI.

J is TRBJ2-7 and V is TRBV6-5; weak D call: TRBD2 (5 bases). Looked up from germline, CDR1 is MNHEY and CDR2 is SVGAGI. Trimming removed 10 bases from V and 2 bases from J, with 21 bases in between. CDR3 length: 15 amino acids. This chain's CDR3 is CATKPQDWSPYEQYF. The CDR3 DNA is TGTGCCACCAAACCCCAGGACTGGTCGCCCTACGAGCAGTACTTC.

CDR3 sequence: CASGTGASGGELFF. The CDR3 nucleotides read TGTGCCAGCGGGACGGGCGCCTCCGGCGGGGAGCTGTTTTTT. The V and J genes are TRBV9 and TRBJ2-2; D may match TRBD1 or TRBD2 (5 bases each). Trimming stripped 7 bases from V and 7 bases from J, with 17 bases between. CDR3 size: 14 residues. CDR1 and CDR2 (germline): SGDLS, YYNGEE.

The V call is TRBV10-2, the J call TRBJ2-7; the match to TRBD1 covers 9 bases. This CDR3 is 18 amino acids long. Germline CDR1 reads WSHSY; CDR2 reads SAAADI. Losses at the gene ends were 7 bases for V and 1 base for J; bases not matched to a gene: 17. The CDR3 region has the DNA TGCGCCAGCATGGCCTGGGGGGAAACCGGGACAGGGTCCTACGAGCAGTACTTC. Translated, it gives CASMAWGETGTGSYEQYF.

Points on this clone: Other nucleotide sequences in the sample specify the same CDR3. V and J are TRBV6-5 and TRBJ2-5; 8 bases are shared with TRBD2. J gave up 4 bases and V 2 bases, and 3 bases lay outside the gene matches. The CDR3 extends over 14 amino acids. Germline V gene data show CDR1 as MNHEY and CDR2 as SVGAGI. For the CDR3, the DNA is TGTGCCAGCAGTTACCCGGGGGGGGGAGAGACCCAGTACTTC. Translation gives CASSYPGGGETQYF.

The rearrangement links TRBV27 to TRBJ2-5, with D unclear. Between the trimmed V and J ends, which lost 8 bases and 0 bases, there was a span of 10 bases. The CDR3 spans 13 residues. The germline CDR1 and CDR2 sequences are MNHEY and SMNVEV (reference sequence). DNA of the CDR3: TGTGCCAGCTCTAGGGCACACCAAGAGACCCAGTACTTC. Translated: CASSRAHQETQYF.

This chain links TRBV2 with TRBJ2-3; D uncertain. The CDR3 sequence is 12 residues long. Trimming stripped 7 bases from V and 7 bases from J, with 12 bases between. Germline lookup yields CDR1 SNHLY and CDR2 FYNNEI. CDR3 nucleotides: TGTGCCAGCAAATTAGACTCTAATACGCAGTATTTT. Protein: CASKLDSNTQYF.

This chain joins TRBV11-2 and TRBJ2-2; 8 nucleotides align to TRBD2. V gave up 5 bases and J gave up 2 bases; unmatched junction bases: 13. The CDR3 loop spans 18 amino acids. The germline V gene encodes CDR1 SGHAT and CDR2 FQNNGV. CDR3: CASSPQIWSGRNTGELFF. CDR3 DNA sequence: TGTGCCAGCAGCCCCCAGATTTGGAGCGGGAGAAACACCGGGGAGCTGTTTTTT.

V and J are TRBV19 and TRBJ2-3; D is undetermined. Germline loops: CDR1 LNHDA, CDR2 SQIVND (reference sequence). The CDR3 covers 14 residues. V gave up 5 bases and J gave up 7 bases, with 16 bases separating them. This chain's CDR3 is CASSARLKANTQYF. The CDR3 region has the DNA TGTGCCAGTAGTGCCCGCCTGAAGGCGAATACGCAGTATTTT.

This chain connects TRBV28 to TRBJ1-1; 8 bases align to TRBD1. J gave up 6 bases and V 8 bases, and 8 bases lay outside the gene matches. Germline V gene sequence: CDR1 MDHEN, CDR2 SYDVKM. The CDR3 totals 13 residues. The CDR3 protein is CASGDRQDPEAFF. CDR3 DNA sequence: TGTGCCAGCGGGGACAGGCAGGACCCTGAAGCTTTCTTT.